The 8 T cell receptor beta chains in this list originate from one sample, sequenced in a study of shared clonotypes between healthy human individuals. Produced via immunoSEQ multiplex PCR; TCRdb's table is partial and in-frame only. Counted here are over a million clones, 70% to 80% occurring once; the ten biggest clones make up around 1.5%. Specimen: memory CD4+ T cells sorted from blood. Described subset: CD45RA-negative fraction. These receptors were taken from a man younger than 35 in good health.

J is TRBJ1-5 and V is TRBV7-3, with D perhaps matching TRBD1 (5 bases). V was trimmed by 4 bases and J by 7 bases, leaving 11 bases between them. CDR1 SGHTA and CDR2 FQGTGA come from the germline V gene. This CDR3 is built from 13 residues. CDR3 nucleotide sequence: TGTGCCAGCAGCTCAGGGAACTTACAGCCCCAGCATTTT. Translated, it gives CASSSGNLQPQHF.

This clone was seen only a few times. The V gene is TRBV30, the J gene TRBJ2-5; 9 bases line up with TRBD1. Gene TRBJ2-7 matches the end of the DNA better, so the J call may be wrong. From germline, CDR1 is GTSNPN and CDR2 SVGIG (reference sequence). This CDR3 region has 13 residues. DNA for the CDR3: TGTGCCTGGAGCGGGACAGGGAGATACGAGCAGTACTTC. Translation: CAWSGTGRYEQYF.

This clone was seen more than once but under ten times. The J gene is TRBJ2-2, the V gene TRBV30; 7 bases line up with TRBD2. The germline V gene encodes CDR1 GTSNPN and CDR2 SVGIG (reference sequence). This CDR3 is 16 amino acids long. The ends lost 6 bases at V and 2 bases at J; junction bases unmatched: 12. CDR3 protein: CACPGTIQVNTGELFF. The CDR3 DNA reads TGTGCCTGCCCTGGGACTATACAAGTTAACACCGGGGAGCTGTTTTTT.

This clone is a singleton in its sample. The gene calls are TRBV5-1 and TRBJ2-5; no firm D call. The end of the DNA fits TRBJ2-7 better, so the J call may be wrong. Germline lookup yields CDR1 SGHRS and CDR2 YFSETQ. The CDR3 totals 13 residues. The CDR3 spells CASSLKGSYEQYF. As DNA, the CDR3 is TGCGCCAGCAGCTTAAAGGGCTCCTACGAGCAGTACTTC.

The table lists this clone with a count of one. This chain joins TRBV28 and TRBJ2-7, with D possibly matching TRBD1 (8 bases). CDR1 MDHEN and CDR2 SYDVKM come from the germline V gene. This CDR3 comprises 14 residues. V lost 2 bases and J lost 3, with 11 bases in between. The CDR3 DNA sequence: TGTGCCAGCAGTTTAACAGGGGGGGACTACGAGCAGTACTTC. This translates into CASSLTGGDYEQYF.

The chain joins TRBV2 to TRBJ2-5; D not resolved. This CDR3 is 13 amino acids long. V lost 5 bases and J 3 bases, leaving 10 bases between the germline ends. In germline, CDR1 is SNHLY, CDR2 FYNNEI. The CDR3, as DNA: TGTGCCAGCAGTAAAAACCGGAAAGAGACCCAGTACTTC. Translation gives CASSKNRKETQYF.

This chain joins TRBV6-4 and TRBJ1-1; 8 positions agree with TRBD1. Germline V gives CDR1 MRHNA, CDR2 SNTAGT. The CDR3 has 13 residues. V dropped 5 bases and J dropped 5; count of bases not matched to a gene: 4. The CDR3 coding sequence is TGTGCCAGCAGTAGGACAGGGAAAACTGAAGCTTTCTTT. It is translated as CASSRTGKTEAFF.

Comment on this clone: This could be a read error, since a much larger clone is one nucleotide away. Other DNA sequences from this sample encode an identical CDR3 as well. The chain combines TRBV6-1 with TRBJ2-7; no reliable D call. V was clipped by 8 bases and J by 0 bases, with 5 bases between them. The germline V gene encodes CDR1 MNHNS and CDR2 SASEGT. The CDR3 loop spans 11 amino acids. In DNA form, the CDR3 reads TGTGCCAGCGGCGTCTCCTACGAGCAGTACTTC. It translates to CASGVSYEQYF.